The 12 T cell receptor beta chains in this list originate from one sample, sequenced in a study of regulatory T cells in long-lasting Graves disease. TCR beta libraries were built with iRepertoire HTBI primers and Arm-PCR of CDR3 regions. Each CDR3 protein gets one entry after TCRdb re-called the multiplex PCR reads with MiXCR. This table has about 460,000 distinct CDR3 sequences, 22% appearing once. Noted time point: persistent/refractory GD, antithyroid drugs over 5 years with positive TRAb. The authors made the TCR library using RNA they extracted from PBMCs. The source was peripheral blood mononuclear cells (PBMCs), collected when the disease was refractory, from a patient treated with antithyroid drugs. These receptors were taken from a female donor with Graves disease.

This clonotype was seen ten or more times. In DNA, the CDR3 is TGTGCCAGCAGTTCCCACCGGGCAGGGATTGAAAAACTGTTTTTT. It codes for CASSSHRAGIEKLFF. V is TRBV28 and J is TRBJ1-4; D possibly corresponds to TRBD1 (5 bases). CDR1 and CDR2 from the germline V gene are MDHEN and SYDVKM. The V end was cut by 4 bases, the J end by 7 bases, with 16 bases between. The CDR3 spans 15 residues.

The chain joins TRBV6-2 or TRBV6-3 to TRBJ2-3; unclear D gene. The germline gives CDR1 MNHEY, CDR2 SVGEGT. This CDR3 has 13 residues. V shed 0 bases and J shed 3 bases, with 4 bases lying between them. The CDR3 DNA reads TGTGCCAGCAGTTACTCTATTACAGATACGCAGTATTTT. Translated: CASSYSITDTQYF.

The chain uses TRBV12-3 or TRBV12-4 and TRBJ2-1; D is perhaps TRBD2 (6 bases). The CDR3 covers 15 residues. V was cut by 1 base and J by 5 bases, with 12 bases left in between. The CDR3 sequence: CASSLGSLANNEQFF. The CDR3 nucleotides read TGTGCCAGCAGTTTAGGGAGTCTAGCGAACAATGAGCAGTTCTTC.

Regarding this clonotype: Given a much more abundant clone one base away, this may be a read error. V is TRBV28 and J is TRBJ2-7; the D call may be TRBD1 or TRBD2 (5 bases each). Germline CDR1 and CDR2: MDHEN and SYDVKM. The CDR3 extends over 14 amino acids. CDR3 sequence (DNA): TGTGCCAGTAACGGGTGGGGTGGGACCTACGAGCAGCACTTC. Its translation is CASNGWGGTYEQHF. The full variable domain, rest sourced from reference TRBV28 and TRBJ2-7, is DVKVTQSSRYLVKRTGEKVFLECVQDMDHENMFWYRQDPGLGLRLIYFSYDVKMKEKGDIPEGYSVSREKKERFSLILESASTNQTSMYLCASNGWGGTYEQHFGPGTRLTVT.

The chain is built from TRBV20-1 and TRBJ1-5; 8 nucleotides align to TRBD1. Losses at the gene ends were 6 bases for V and 6 bases for J; bases not matched to a gene: 7. Germline V gene data show CDR1 as DFQATT and CDR2 as SNEGSKA (reference sequence). The CDR3 is 13 amino acids. The CDR3 nucleotides read TGCAGTGCGGGGGGACAGGAGATTCAGCCCCAGCATTTT. Its translation: CSAGGQEIQPQHF.

The chain couples TRBV7-9 to TRBJ1-1; 7 nucleotides agree with TRBD1. The CDR3 has 13 amino acids. V lost 7 bases, J lost 5 bases, and 7 bases stayed unmatched. Germline CDR1 is SEHNR and CDR2 is FQNEAQ (reference sequence). The chain's CDR3 is CASNRQGSTEAFF. CDR3 sequence (DNA): TGTGCCAGCAACAGACAGGGATCGACTGAAGCTTTCTTT.

At least ten counts were recorded for this clonotype. The chain joins TRBV6-5 to TRBJ2-5; 10 bases agree with TRBD1. With V trimmed by 2 bases and J by 5 bases, 8 bases remained unmatched. The germline CDR1 and CDR2 sequences are MNHEY and SVGAGI. The CDR3 has 16 amino acids. CDR3 in amino acids: CASSYHAGQGLETQYF. In nucleotides, the CDR3 is TGTGCCAGCAGTTACCATGCGGGACAGGGGTTGGAGACCCAGTACTTC.

This sequence joins TRBV7-2 and TRBJ1-1; 8 positions match TRBD1. The V gene's germline CDR1 is SGHTA and CDR2 FQGNSA. The CDR3 runs 16 residues. The ends lost 1 base at V and 7 bases at J; junction bases unmatched: 11. In DNA, the CDR3 is TGTGCCAGCAGCTTAGAACCTCCTGGACAGGGTGGTGAAGCTTTCTTT. Translation: CASSLEPPGQGGEAFF.

This clonotype was counted only a few times. V is TRBV19 and J is TRBJ1-2, with D unclear. This CDR3 contains 13 residues. Germline loops: CDR1 LNHDA, CDR2 SQIVND (reference sequence). V lost 3 bases, J lost 4 bases, and 9 bases lay in between. The DNA of the CDR3 is TGTGCCAGTAGTATTCCCTGGAGCTATGGCTACACCTTC. Amino acid sequence: CASSIPWSYGYTF.

This clonotype was counted at least ten times. The V call is TRBV7-9, the J call TRBJ2-7; D gene ambiguous. Germline V gene data show CDR1 as SEHNR and CDR2 as FQNEAQ (reference sequence). This CDR3 is 13 amino acids long. With 1 base removed from V and 6 bases from J, the gap between germline ends came to 10 bases. The CDR3 DNA reads as TGTGCCAGCAGCTTAGGGGTCAGGACCGAGCAGTACTTC. It codes for CASSLGVRTEQYF.

CDR3 residues: CASSFSPGDEQYF. For the CDR3, the DNA is TGCGCCAGCAGCTTCAGCCCCGGAGACGAGCAGTACTTC. The chain employs TRBV4-3 and TRBJ2-7; no definite D call. Trimming cost V 5 bases and J 5 bases, with 13 bases left between them. This CDR3 region has 13 residues. CDR1 is LGHNA and CDR2 is YSLEER in the germline V gene.

Remarks on this clonotype: This may arise from a read error, as a much more abundant clone is one base away. The gene calls are TRBV7-2 and TRBJ2-7; D is unresolved. The CDR3 runs to 12 residues. Germline CDR1 SGHTA, CDR2 FQGNSA. Trimming left V 3 bases short and J 7 bases short, with 10 bases between. Here the CDR3 DNA reads TGTGCCAGCAGCTTCGGAGTTCATGAGCAGTACTTC. Protein: CASSFGVHEQYF.